This TCR beta chain was identified in a study of CD8+ T cells in alopecia areata. The CDR3 is made up of 16 amino acids. The V segment lost 1 base and the J segment 3 bases; nucleotides outside the gene matches: 5. Germline V gene data show CDR1 as MDHEN and CDR2 as SYDVKM. Extraction of RNA preceded its reverse transcription into cDNA, which served as the sequencing template. TCRdb's table, derived via immunoSEQ multiplex PCR, lists solely in-frame clones and lacks some. The sample gives about 110,000 clones, roughly 55% of which show up once; 23% is in the top ten. Peripheral blood samples and lesional scalp punch biopsies were obtained from alopecia areata patients.

The receptor was derived from a human donor with alopecia areata. Sequencing used NKG2D-low CD8+ T cells sorted from blood. The rearrangement joins TRBV28 to TRBJ2-1; 8 positions match TRBD2. The CDR3, as DNA: TGTGCCAGCAGTTTATTACTAGCGGAACTCTACAATGAGCAGTTCTTC. Translation gives CASSLLLAELYNEQFF.